This T cell receptor (beta chain) appears in the sequencing data of a study of regulatory T cells in long-lasting Graves disease. Study-wide points: Sample size was small, which may have lowered accuracy. There were preferences for TRBV28, TRBJ1-2 and TRBJ2-5 in persistent disease.

Indicated time point: newly diagnosed GD, antithyroid drugs for less than 3 months. The TCR library used RNA extracted from PBMCs. This CDR3 has 14 amino acids. Germline V CDR1 and CDR2: SQVTM, ANQGSEA. The V and J ends lost 4 bases and 2 bases, in that order; junction bases with no gene match: 7. Library construction for TCR beta used iRepertoire HTBI primers and Arm-PCR of CDR3 regions. Under the authors' procedure: Identification across samples found about 65 TRBV and 12 to 15 TRBJ segments. MiXCR, run by TCRdb on the multiplex PCR reads, gives a single entry per CDR3 protein. It is TCRdb's table, rather than the study itself, that gives the V and J calls and clone size. The table includes 420,000 or so distinct CDR3 sequences, approximately 16% detected once. This clonotype was counted ten times or more. Its antigen is as yet unknown. These same data were also listed under a study on T cells in Graves' hyperthyroidism and ophthalmopathy. Turning to that study: A 13 V-J signature model discriminated ophthalmopathy versus stable hyperthyroidism.

This receptor was taken from a woman younger than 30 with Graves disease. Sequencing was performed on peripheral blood mononuclear cells (PBMCs), taken at new diagnosis, from a patient treated with antithyroid drugs. J is TRBJ2-7 and V is TRBV29-1, with TRBD1 matching over 8 bases. As DNA, the CDR3 is TGCAGCGTTGCATCGTTGGACAGGGCCTACGAGCAGTACTTC. It specifies CSVASLDRAYEQYF.